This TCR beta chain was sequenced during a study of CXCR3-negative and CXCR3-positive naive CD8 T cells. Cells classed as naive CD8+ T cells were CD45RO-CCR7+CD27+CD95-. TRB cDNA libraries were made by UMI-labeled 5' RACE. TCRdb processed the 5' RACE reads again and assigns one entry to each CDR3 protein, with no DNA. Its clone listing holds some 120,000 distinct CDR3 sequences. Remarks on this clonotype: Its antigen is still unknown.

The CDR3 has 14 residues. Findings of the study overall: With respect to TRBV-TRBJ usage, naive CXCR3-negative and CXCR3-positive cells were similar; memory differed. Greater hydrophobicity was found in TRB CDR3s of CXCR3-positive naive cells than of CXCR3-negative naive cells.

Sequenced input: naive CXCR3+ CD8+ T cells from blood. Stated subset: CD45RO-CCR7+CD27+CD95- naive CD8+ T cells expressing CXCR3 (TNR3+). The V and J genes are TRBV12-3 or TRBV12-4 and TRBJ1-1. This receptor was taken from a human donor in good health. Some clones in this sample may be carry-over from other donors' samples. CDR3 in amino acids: CASTSTPLNTEAFF.